This T cell receptor (beta chain) was sequenced during a study of T cell responses to AZD1222 COVID-19 vaccine. Only one count was recorded for this clone. The target antigen is unknown. CDR1 SEHNR and CDR2 FQNEAQ come from the germline V gene (reference sequence). Trimming took 6 bases from V and 1 from J; bases not matched to a gene: 5. CDR3 length: 14 amino acids. Findings of the study overall: In the spike-specific TCR repertoire, nearly half reportedly target unmutated variant regions.

Assay: immunoSEQ multiplex PCR; the TCRdb copy retains only in-frame clones and omits some. The data show around 190,000 clones, approximately 91% seen once. This specimen was peripheral blood, taken 28 days after the second AZD1222 dose. This chain links TRBV7-9 with TRBJ1-1; 7 nucleotides agree with TRBD1. This sequence was found in an adult who received the AZD1222 COVID-19 vaccine. The CDR3 DNA reads TGTGCCAGCAGTACGACAGGGCCGAACACTGAAGCTTTCTTT. Encoded protein: CASSTTGPNTEAFF.